Each of the 15 T cell receptor beta chains below was sequenced from the same sample in a study of shared clonotypes between healthy human individuals. Method: immunoSEQ multiplex PCR; TCRdb's copy keeps in-frame clones and lacks some. Of 760,000 or so clones listed, 90% to 98% are singletons. Terminally differentiated effector memory CD45RA+ cells were excluded from the naive CD8 cells, which were CD45RO-negative and positively selected for CCR7. The sequencing sample was made of naive CD8+ T cells sorted from blood. Receptor source: a man between 25 and 39 years old in good health.

The V and J genes are TRBV5-1 and TRBJ2-5, with a weak D call TRBD2 (6 bases). With 1 base removed from V and 5 bases from J, the gap between germline ends came to 18 bases. CDR1 is SGHRS, CDR2 YFSETQ, per germline. This CDR3 is built from 16 residues. CDR3 bases: TGCGCCAGCAGCTTGTCAGGAGGGGCGCAAAGGGAGACCCAGTACTTC. The encoded protein is CASSLSGGAQRETQYF.

This chain joins TRBV29-1 and TRBJ1-1, with TRBD1 as a possible D gene (5 bases). V lost 4 bases and J lost 2, with 14 bases in between. CDR3 length equals 14 residues. Per germline, CDR1 SQVTM and CDR2 ANQGSEA. CDR3 loop: CSVGGAPLNTEAFF. DNA of the CDR3: TGCAGCGTTGGTGGGGCCCCACTTAACACTGAAGCTTTCTTT. Using reference TRBV29-1 and TRBJ1-1 for the parts outside the CDR3, the full variable domain is SAVISQKPSRDICQRGTSLTIQCQVDSQVTMMFWYRQQPGQSLTLIATANQGSEATYESGFVIDKFPISRPNLTFSTLTVSNMSPEDSSIYLCSVGGAPLNTEAFFGQGTRLTVV.

With respect to this clone: Other DNA sequences of this sample code for an identical CDR3. The J gene is TRBJ2-1, the V gene TRBV6-5, with 8 bases fitting TRBD2. The CDR3 is made up of 15 amino acids. From germline, CDR1 is MNHEY and CDR2 SVGAGI. V lost 6 bases, J lost 4 bases, and 8 bases stayed unmatched. CDR3 coding DNA: TGTGCCAGCAGGGCCGGGACTAGTGGTTACAATGAGCAGTTCTTC. This translates into CASRAGTSGYNEQFF.

This sequence joins TRBV7-2 and TRBJ2-7; D may correspond to TRBD1 or TRBD2 (5 bases each). Trimming shortened V by 5 bases and J by 0 bases, and 20 bases separated the two germline ends. The CDR3 extends over 17 amino acids. Germline assignment: CDR1 SGHTA and CDR2 FQGNSA. For the CDR3, the DNA is TGTGCCAGCAGCAACCGTGATCCCGGGGCCTTCTCCTACGAGCAGTACTTC. It is translated as CASSNRDPGAFSYEQYF.

J is TRBJ1-4 and V is TRBV9, with D perhaps matching TRBD1 (5 bases). This CDR3 has 15 residues. Germline V gives CDR1 SGDLS, CDR2 YYNGEE. V was clipped by 4 bases and J by 8 bases, with 18 bases between them. DNA for the CDR3: TGTGCCAGCAGCTCAACGAGCAGGGAGGGAGAAAAACTGTTTTTT. Its protein product is CASSSTSREGEKLFF.

V gene TRBV6-6 combines with J gene TRBJ2-1; D remains unclear. CDR3 length: 12 residues. Trimming stripped 0 bases from V and 7 bases from J, with 4 bases between. Germline CDR1 MNHNY, CDR2 SVGAGI (reference sequence). The CDR3 reads CASSYSPNEQFF. CDR3 nucleotides: TGTGCCAGCAGTTACTCCCCAAATGAGCAGTTCTTC.

V is TRBV7-2 and J is TRBJ2-7; 7 nucleotides align to TRBD2. With 5 bases clipped from V and 2 bases from J, the junction kept 12 bases outside the gene matches. From germline, CDR1 is SGHTA and CDR2 FQGNSA. There are 16 residues in the CDR3. CDR3 residues: CASSPLAWDYTYEQYF. The CDR3 DNA reads TGTGCCAGCAGCCCTCTGGCGTGGGACTATACCTACGAGCAGTACTTC.

The rearrangement links TRBV14 to TRBJ2-3; 14 bases are a match to TRBD2. The CDR3 contains 17 residues. V was pared by 0 bases and J by 7 bases, with 6 bases of the junction left unmatched. Germline V gene data show CDR1 as SGHDN and CDR2 as FVKESK. The CDR3 is CASSQELTSGRAHTQYF. DNA of the CDR3: TGTGCCAGCAGCCAAGAACTGACTAGCGGGAGGGCCCATACGCAGTATTTT.

The rearrangement uses TRBV6-5 and TRBJ2-7; D is possibly TRBD1 (5 bases). This CDR3 is built from 12 residues. The V end lost 6 bases, the J end lost 3 bases, and 9 bases lay between the germline ends. The V gene's germline CDR1 is MNHEY and CDR2 SVGAGI. CDR3: CASRGLDYEQYF. DNA of the CDR3: TGTGCCAGCAGGGGGCTGGACTACGAGCAGTACTTC.

The chain is built from TRBV7-9 and TRBJ2-7; 9 nucleotides agree with TRBD1. CDR3 length equals 16 residues. The V and J ends lost 0 bases and 6 bases, in that order; junction bases with no gene match: 9. CDR1 SEHNR and CDR2 FQNEAQ come from the germline V gene (reference sequence). The CDR3 sequence: CASSLAGTGRVSEQYF. Here the CDR3 DNA reads TGTGCCAGCAGCTTAGCCGGGACAGGGAGGGTTAGCGAGCAGTACTTC.

V and J are TRBV19 and TRBJ1-2; D not certain. V lost 3 bases to trimming and J lost 5 bases, with 7 bases between them. The germline V gene encodes CDR1 LNHDA and CDR2 SQIVND (reference sequence). The CDR3 is made up of 12 amino acids. The DNA for the CDR3 is TGTGCCAGTAGTATCACGGGATATGGCTACACCTTC. Its protein is CASSITGYGYTF.

This clone has only one observation. The sample contains more than one DNA sequence encoding this CDR3. The chain has TRBV29-1 and TRBJ1-2, with D unclear. Trimming took 6 bases from V and 1 from J, leaving 6 bases between them. This CDR3 spans 11 amino acids. Germline V gives CDR1 SQVTM, CDR2 ANQGSEA. In DNA, the CDR3 is TGCAGCGTGCCCGGTAACTATGGCTACACCTTC. Its translation: CSVPGNYGYTF. Looking up the rest from reference TRBV29-1 and TRBJ1-2 gives the full variable domain: SAVISQKPSRDICQRGTSLTIQCQVDSQVTMMFWYRQQPGQSLTLIATANQGSEATYESGFVIDKFPISRPNLTFSTLTVSNMSPEDSSIYLCSVPGNYGYTFGSGTRLTVV.

The chain combines TRBV6-5 with TRBJ2-5; tentatively, D is TRBD1 (5 bases). Between the trimmed V and J ends, which lost 2 bases and 5 bases, there was a span of 9 bases. CDR3 length: 13 residues. Germline CDR1 MNHEY, CDR2 SVGAGI. CDR3: CASSYGAGETQYF. DNA for the CDR3: TGTGCCAGCAGTTACGGGGCCGGCGAGACCCAGTACTTC.

The CDR3, as DNA: TGTGCCAGCAGTGTGGACAAGAACACTGAAGCTTTCTTT. This encodes CASSVDKNTEAFF. The rearrangement links TRBV2 to TRBJ1-1; tentatively, D is TRBD1 (5 bases). The CDR3 is 13 amino acids. Germline V gene data show CDR1 as SNHLY and CDR2 as FYNNEI. With 4 bases removed from V and 1 base from J, the gap between germline ends came to 7 bases.

The gene calls are TRBV9 and TRBJ2-1; 12 bases agree with TRBD2. Germline V gives CDR1 SGDLS, CDR2 YYNGEE. This CDR3 has 17 amino acids. Trimming at V came to 4 bases and at J to 2 bases, leaving 7 bases not matched to a gene. DNA for the CDR3: TGTGCCAGCAGCCCTACTAGCGGGAGGAACACCTACAATGAGCAGTTCTTC. It yields the protein CASSPTSGRNTYNEQFF.